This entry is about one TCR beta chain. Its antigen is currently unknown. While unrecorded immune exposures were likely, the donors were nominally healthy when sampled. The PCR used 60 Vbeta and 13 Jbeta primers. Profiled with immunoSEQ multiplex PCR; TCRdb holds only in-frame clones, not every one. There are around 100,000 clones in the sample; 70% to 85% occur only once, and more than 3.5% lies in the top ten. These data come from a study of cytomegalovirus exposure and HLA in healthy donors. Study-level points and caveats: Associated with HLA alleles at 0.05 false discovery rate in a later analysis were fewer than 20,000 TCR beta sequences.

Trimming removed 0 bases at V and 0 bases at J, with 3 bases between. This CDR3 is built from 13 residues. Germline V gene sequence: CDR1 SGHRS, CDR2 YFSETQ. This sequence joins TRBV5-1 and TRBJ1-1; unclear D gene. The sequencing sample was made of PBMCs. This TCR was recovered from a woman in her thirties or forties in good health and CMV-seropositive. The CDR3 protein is CASSLVVNTEAFF. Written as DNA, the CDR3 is TGCGCCAGCAGCTTGGTCGTGAACACTGAAGCTTTCTTT.